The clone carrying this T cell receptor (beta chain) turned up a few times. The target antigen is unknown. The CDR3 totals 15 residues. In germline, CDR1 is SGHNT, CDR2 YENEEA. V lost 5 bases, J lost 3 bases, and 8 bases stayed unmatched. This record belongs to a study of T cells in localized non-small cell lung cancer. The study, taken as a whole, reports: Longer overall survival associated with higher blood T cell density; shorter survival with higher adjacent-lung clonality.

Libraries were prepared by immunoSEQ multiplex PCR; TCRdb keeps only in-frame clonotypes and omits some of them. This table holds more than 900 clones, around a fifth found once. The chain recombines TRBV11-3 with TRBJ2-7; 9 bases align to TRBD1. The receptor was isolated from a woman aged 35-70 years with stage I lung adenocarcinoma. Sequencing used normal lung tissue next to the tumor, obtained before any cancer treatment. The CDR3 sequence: CASSLTGTGIYEQYF. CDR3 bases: TGTGCCAGCAGCCTTACCGGGACAGGGATCTACGAGCAGTACTTC.